Below are 5 T cell receptor beta chains sequenced from a single sample in a study of tumor-infiltrating lymphocytes in primary liver carcinoma. Joint extraction of RNA and DNA used 20-30 mg of bulk tissue that was unsorted. From roughly 470 ng total RNA, TCR beta cDNA was generated with a primer in the constant region. Three-round nested multiplex PCR performed with slightly modified ARM-PCR produced the TCR beta libraries. TRBV1-TRBV30 forward primers paired with a C-beta reverse primer were used in the first two PCR rounds, which ran 9 to 10 cycles each. In TCRdb, the multiplex PCR reads were re-called with MiXCR into one record per CDR3 protein. The table includes roughly 20,000 distinct CDR3 sequences, approximately 79% detected once. The sample taken for sequencing was liver tumor tissue from sampling region 4. Subset given: tumor region T4, right-lateral pole. The receptors were gathered from a woman aged 25 to 39 with primary liver carcinoma and hepatitis B virus infection.

Of note for this clonotype: One junction end disagrees with the germline gene, perhaps due to a read error. The chain has TRBV4-3 and TRBJ2-1; 7 nucleotides agree with TRBD2. The CDR3 consists of 16 residues. CDR1 and CDR2 (germline): LGHNA, YSLEER. Here the CDR3 DNA reads TGCGCCAACAGTCAAGATTGGGACTACGCCTACAATGAGCGGTTCTTC. As protein: CANSQDWDYAYNERFF.

Points on this clonotype: A junction boundary mismatches the germline segment, possibly from a read error. The CDR3, as DNA: TGTGCCGTCAGTGAGTTGGCTGCCAGACAAGAGACCCAGTACTTC. Translated: CAVSELAARQETQYF. The chain has TRBV10-3 and TRBJ2-5; D is ambiguous. This CDR3 is built from 15 residues. Germline values: CDR1 ENHRY, CDR2 SYGVKD.

This clonotype was counted a few times. The chain has TRBV7-9 and TRBJ2-7; 8 nucleotides align to TRBD1. This CDR3 comprises 16 residues. Trimming cost V 5 bases and J 3 bases; bases outside gene matches: 12. Germline values: CDR1 SEHNR, CDR2 FQNEAQ (reference sequence). In DNA, the CDR3 is TGTGCCAGCAGCCCCTGGGATCAGGGGGCGGACTACGAGCAGTACTTC. It is translated as CASSPWDQGADYEQYF. The variable domain in full, completed from reference TRBV7-9 and TRBJ2-7, reads DTGVSQNPRHKITKRGQNVTFRCDPISEHNRLYWYRQTLGQGPEFLTYFQNEAQLEKSRLLSDRFSAERPKGSFSTLEIQRTEQGDSAMYLCASSPWDQGADYEQYFGPGTRLTVT.

Details on this clonotype: A read error may produce the germline difference seen at one junction end. This sequence joins TRBV14 and TRBJ2-7; perhaps TRBD2 as D (6 bases). Germline CDR1 SGHDN, CDR2 FVKESK. The CDR3 extends over 15 amino acids. The CDR3 spells CASSQEVGTDYEQYF. In nucleotides, the CDR3 is TGTGCCAGCAGCCAGGAGGTGGGGACTGACTACGAGCAGTATTTC.

For this clonotype: The CDR3 carries no conserved terminal phenylalanine or tryptophan, so it likely arises from a read error. V and J are TRBV29-1 and TRBJ2-7; 9 bases are a match to TRBD1. The germline gives CDR1 SQVTM, CDR2 ANQGSEA. The CDR3 has 13 residues. Here the CDR3 DNA reads TGTAGCGTAAGACAGGGGGTATTTTACGAGCAGTACTTG. Translating gives CSVRQGVFYEQYL.